These 5 T cell receptor beta chains were all obtained from the same sample, sequenced in a study of T cells in Graves' hyperthyroidism and ophthalmopathy. Using RNA transcripts as the source, TCR beta CDR3 regions were amplified. With the HTBI primer set, the TCR CDR3 went through a first round of RT-PCR. In TCRdb, the multiplex PCR reads were re-called with MiXCR into one record per CDR3 protein. The sample lists fewer than 250,000 distinct CDR3 sequences, 16% occurring once. Input material: blood. The receptor source for this set is a woman between 18 and 29 years old with Graves' ophthalmopathy.

This clonotype was seen many times. This chain uses TRBV20-1 with TRBJ2-7, with TRBD1 matching over 7 bases. The CDR3 loop spans 12 amino acids. Germline CDR1 and CDR2: DFQATT and SNEGSKA (reference sequence). The CDR3 nucleotides are TGCAGCCAATCCGACAGGGAATACGAGCAGTACTTC. This gives the protein CSQSDREYEQYF.

The chain combines TRBV5-5 with TRBJ1-5; D is unresolved. Germline V CDR1 and CDR2: SGHKS, YYEKEE (reference sequence). Trimming removed 0 bases from V and 5 bases from J, with 6 bases in between. The CDR3 sequence is 13 residues long. CDR3 DNA: TGTGCCAGCAGCTTGGAGCCGCATCAGCCCCAGCATTTT. It translates to CASSLEPHQPQHF.

This clonotype showed up many times. The chain joins TRBV13 to TRBJ2-3, with 9 nucleotides matching TRBD2. This CDR3 region has 14 residues. Germline V lookup: CDR1 PRHDT, CDR2 FYEKMQ (reference sequence). Trimming cost V 1 base and J 12 bases; bases outside gene matches: 8. CDR3 sequence (DNA): TGTGCCAGCAGCTTAGATCGGCTAGCGGGAATCCAGTATTTT. Its protein is CASSLDRLAGIQYF.

This clonotype was seen many times. The gene calls are TRBV9 and TRBJ2-1, with unresolved D. Germline V gene lookup returns CDR1 SGDLS and CDR2 YYNGEE. CDR3 size: 14 residues. The V gene lost 1 base and the J gene lost 6 bases, with 11 bases spanning the gap. CDR3 in DNA: TGTGCCAGCAGCGTAACTCGCCTAGGCAATGAGCAGTTCTTC. Its translation: CASSVTRLGNEQFF.

This clonotype was detected a few times. This sequence may be a read error, since a much larger clone differs from it by one base. This sequence joins TRBV9 and TRBJ1-1, with a weak D call TRBD1 (5 bases). The germline V gene has CDR1 SGDLS and CDR2 YYNGEE. CDR3 size: 15 residues. The CDR3 DNA reads TGTGCCTGCAGCATCACCGGGACGCCGACCACTGAAGCTTTCTTT. Amino acids: CACSITGTPTTEAFF.